These 30 T cell receptor beta chains were sequenced from one sample in a study of T-cell memory formation after mild COVID-19. One entry per CDR3 protein results from TCRdb running MiXCR on the 5' RACE reads. The sample lists 80,000 to 130,000 distinct CDR3 sequences; 8.5% to 14% were seen once. Sequenced sample: PBMCs or a T cell subset sorted from them (not recorded which). The receptors here all came from a man aged 18 to 30 who had mild COVID-19 (a few samples of this study predate the infection). Cell type and time point are not known.

The genes are TRBV20-1 and TRBJ1-5, with 9 bases fitting TRBD1. Germline lookup yields CDR1 DFQATT and CDR2 SNEGSKA (reference sequence). V lost 0 bases to trimming and J lost 5 bases; unmatched junction nucleotides: 5. The CDR3 totals 15 residues. The CDR3, as DNA: TGCAGTGCTAGAGAGGGGACAGGGCCGTATCAGCCCCAGCATTTT. It encodes CSAREGTGPYQPQHF.

This clonotype was picked up a small number of times. V is TRBV24-1 and J is TRBJ2-1; no clear D gene. The CDR3 totals 12 residues. Germline CDR1 reads KGHDR; CDR2 reads SFDVKD. V was pared by 7 bases and J by 7 bases, with 10 bases between. This CDR3 is CATSGIGNEQFF. The CDR3 DNA reads as TGTGCCACCAGCGGAATCGGGAATGAGCAGTTCTTC.

This clonotype was found a few times. The V call is TRBV20-1, the J call TRBJ1-1; D gene unclear. CDR1 and CDR2 (germline): DFQATT, SNEGSKA (reference sequence). The CDR3 runs 12 residues. Trimming cost V 1 base and J 5 bases, with 8 bases left between them. The DNA for the CDR3 is TGCAGTGCTAGAGGCGGAGAAACTGAAGCTTTCTTT. It encodes CSARGGETEAFF.

This clonotype was picked up a small number of times. This chain joins TRBV7-9 and TRBJ2-5, with D maybe TRBD1 (5 bases). The germline V and J ends were trimmed by 5 bases and 3 bases, with 10 bases remaining between them. CDR1 and CDR2 (germline): SEHNR, FQNEAQ (reference sequence). This CDR3 spans 13 amino acids. Written as DNA, the CDR3 is TGTGCCAGCAGCGGGGCAGTCAAAGAGACCCAGTACTTC. Protein: CASSGAVKETQYF.

This clonotype was counted a few times. The CDR3 DNA sequence: TGTGCCAGCAGCTTAGCCCCCCTAGCGGGGGCTGAAGAGACCCAGTACTTC. Its translation: CASSLAPLAGAEETQYF. This chain links TRBV7-9 with TRBJ2-5, with 10 positions matching TRBD2. From germline, CDR1 is SEHNR and CDR2 FQNEAQ (reference sequence). V dropped 0 bases and J dropped 3; count of bases not matched to a gene: 7. The CDR3 is 17 residues long.

A few counts support this clonotype. V is TRBV7-3 and J is TRBJ2-3, with D hard to call. Germline V gene data show CDR1 as SGHTA and CDR2 as FQGTGA. V dropped 2 bases and J dropped 0 bases, with 9 bases sitting between them. The CDR3 contains 15 residues. The CDR3 DNA reads as TGTGCCAGCAGCTTAGGCCGCTTGAGCACAGATACGCAGTATTTT. Protein sequence: CASSLGRLSTDTQYF.

This clonotype was seen repeatedly, ten times or more. The rearrangement uses TRBV6-5 and TRBJ1-2; D is uncertain. V lost 0 bases to trimming and J lost 6 bases, with 14 bases between them. This CDR3 is built from 15 residues. The V gene's germline CDR1 is MNHEY and CDR2 SVGAGI. The CDR3 protein is CASSYSLGGLDGYTF. The CDR3 DNA sequence: TGTGCCAGCAGTTACTCCCTCGGAGGGCTGGATGGCTACACCTTC.

The gene calls are TRBV7-3 and TRBJ2-3; 8 nucleotides line up with TRBD2. The CDR3 extends over 15 amino acids. CDR1 SGHTA and CDR2 FQGTGA come from the germline V gene. V gave up 6 bases and J gave up 2 bases; unmatched junction bases: 7. The CDR3 sequence is CASSAGLGYTDTQYF. In DNA, the CDR3 is TGTGCCAGCAGTGCGGGACTAGGATACACAGATACGCAGTATTTT.

This chain joins TRBV7-9 and TRBJ1-2, with D possibly being TRBD1 (5 bases). V was trimmed by 6 bases and J by 5 bases, leaving 16 bases between them. Germline V gene sequence: CDR1 SEHNR, CDR2 FQNEAQ (reference sequence). This CDR3 region has 14 residues. The CDR3 region is CASRKFDSLYGYTF. CDR3 sequence (DNA): TGTGCCAGCAGAAAATTCGACAGCCTTTATGGCTACACCTTC.

CDR3 residues: CASSHPMRRNTIYF. The CDR3 coding sequence is TGTGCCAGCAGCCACCCAATGAGACGAAACACCATATATTTT. The chain combines TRBV5-5 with TRBJ1-3, with unresolved D. The CDR3 loop spans 14 amino acids. V was trimmed by 4 bases and J by 5 bases, leaving 13 bases between them. Germline CDR1 reads SGHKS; CDR2 reads YYEKEE (reference sequence).

The chain has TRBV7-2 and TRBJ2-3; 12 nucleotides match TRBD2. Germline V gene lookup returns CDR1 SGHTA and CDR2 FQGNSA. This CDR3 comprises 17 residues. V lost 4 bases, J lost 2 bases, and 7 bases stayed unmatched. CDR3 sequence (DNA): TGTGCCAGCAGCTCCTCGACTAGCGGGGGTTACACAGATACGCAGTATTTT. It is translated as CASSSSTSGGYTDTQYF. The variable domain in full, completed from reference TRBV7-2 and TRBJ2-3, reads GAGVSQSPSNKVTEKGKDVELRCDPISGHTALYWYRQSLGQGLEFLIYFQGNSAPDKSGLPSDRFSAERTGGSVSTLTIQRTQQEDSAVYLCASSSSTSGGYTDTQYFGPGTRLTVL.

J is TRBJ1-2 and V is TRBV20-1; D unresolved. V was pared by 6 bases and J by 2 bases, with 13 bases between. Germline V CDR1 and CDR2: DFQATT, SNEGSKA (reference sequence). The CDR3 has 13 amino acids. The CDR3 sequence is CSARTSGNYGYTF. DNA of the CDR3: TGCAGTGCGAGAACCAGTGGGAACTATGGCTACACCTTC.

V and J are TRBV5-1 and TRBJ1-1; tentative D call: TRBD1 (5 bases). V gave up 0 bases and J gave up 3 bases, with 12 bases separating them. The CDR3 length is 15 residues. Germline V gives CDR1 SGHRS, CDR2 YFSETQ. CDR3 amino acids: CASSLAGRTDTEAFF. The CDR3 DNA sequence: TGCGCCAGCAGCTTGGCAGGGCGGACGGACACTGAAGCTTTCTTT. The full variable domain, its missing parts supplied by reference TRBV5-1 and TRBJ1-1, is KAGVTQTPRYLIKTRGQQVTLSCSPISGHRSVSWYQQTPGQGLQFLFEYFSETQRNKGNFPGRFSGRQFSNSRSEMNVSTLELGDSALYLCASSLAGRTDTEAFFGQGTRLTVV.

The genes are TRBV6-5 and TRBJ2-7; TRBD2 aligns across 14 bases. The CDR3 runs to 16 residues. Germline V gene lookup returns CDR1 MNHEY and CDR2 SVGAGI. V shed 10 bases and J 3 bases; nucleotides not matched to a gene: 11. The CDR3 is CATRGLAGALGYEQYF. DNA for the CDR3: TGTGCCACCAGGGGACTAGCGGGGGCCCTCGGCTACGAGCAGTACTTC.

This clonotype was counted between two and nine times. The rearrangement joins TRBV7-9 to TRBJ2-2; tentatively, D is TRBD1 (6 bases). The CDR3 is 16 amino acids. The V end lost 4 bases, the J end lost 8 bases, and 20 bases lay between the germline ends. Germline CDR1 SEHNR, CDR2 FQNEAQ (reference sequence). Here the CDR3 DNA reads TGTGCCAGCAGCTCCCGGGACACCAAGTTTCCGGGGGAGCTGTTTTTT. Protein product: CASSSRDTKFPGELFF.

The chain uses TRBV5-6 and TRBJ1-6; no firm D call. Germline values: CDR1 SGHDT, CDR2 YYEEEE. The CDR3 sequence is 15 residues long. V gave up 1 base and J gave up 5 bases, with 10 bases separating them. As DNA, the CDR3 is TGTGCCAGCAGCTTGTGGTCCAGAGATAATTCACCCCTCCACTTT. It encodes CASSLWSRDNSPLHF.

J is TRBJ2-3 and V is TRBV7-8; D is perhaps TRBD1 or TRBD2 (6 bases each). Trimming cost V 5 bases and J 13 bases, with 19 bases left between them. The CDR3 consists of 13 residues. The germline V gene encodes CDR1 SGHVS and CDR2 FQNEAQ. The CDR3 protein is CASSPEAGGPEYF. The CDR3 bases are TGTGCCAGCAGCCCCGAGGCCGGGGGCCCAGAGTATTTT. Combining the CDR3 with reference TRBV7-8 and TRBJ2-3 gives the whole variable domain GAGVSQSPRYKVAKRGQDVALRCDPISGHVSLFWYQQALGQGPEFLTYFQNEAQLDKSGLPSDRFFAERPEGSVSTLKIQRTQQEDSAVYLCASSPEAGGPEYFGPGTRLTVL.

This clonotype was counted between two and nine times. The V gene is TRBV7-9, the J gene TRBJ2-1; D remains unclear. Looked up from germline, CDR1 is SEHNR and CDR2 is FQNEAQ (reference sequence). Trimming cost V 3 bases and J 6 bases, with 12 bases left between them. The CDR3 has 14 residues. The CDR3 region is CASSLGRAPNEQFF. The CDR3 nucleotides are TGTGCCAGCAGCTTGGGAAGGGCCCCCAATGAGCAGTTCTTC.

This chain connects TRBV9 to TRBJ1-2; 7 bases fit TRBD1. V shed 3 bases, J shed 1 base, and the junction held 12 bases outside the gene matches. Germline V gene data show CDR1 as SGDLS and CDR2 as YYNGEE. The CDR3 runs 17 residues. CDR3 loop: CASSAHGTDLINYGYTF. CDR3 in DNA: TGTGCCAGCAGCGCCCACGGGACAGACCTCATTAACTATGGCTACACCTTC. Variable domain in full (rest from reference TRBV9 and TRBJ1-2): DSGVTQTPKHLITATGQRVTLRCSPRSGDLSVYWYQQSLDQGLQFLIQYYNGEERAKGNILERFSAQQFPDLHSELNLSSLELGDSALYFCASSAHGTDLINYGYTFGSGTRLTVV.

The rearrangement uses TRBV6-2 or TRBV6-3 and TRBJ2-7, with 8 bases identical to TRBD1. V dropped 0 bases and J dropped 6; count of bases not matched to a gene: 4. Looked up from germline, CDR1 is MNHEY and CDR2 is SVGEGT. The CDR3 totals 14 residues. The CDR3 protein is CASSYSATGVEQYV. CDR3 nucleotides: TGTGCCAGCAGTTACTCAGCGACAGGGGTCGAGCAGTACGTC.

J is TRBJ1-4 and V is TRBV29-1; the D gene is possibly TRBD1 (5 bases). The length of the CDR3 is 15 residues. Trimming took off 6 bases at V and 0 bases at J, with 14 bases between the two ends. Germline assignment: CDR1 SQVTM and CDR2 ANQGSEA. DNA of the CDR3: TGCAGCGTGGGGGAACGAGGGACAACTAATGAAAAACTGTTTTTT. Amino acid sequence: CSVGERGTTNEKLFF.

The chain recombines TRBV4-1 with TRBJ1-4, with a weak D call TRBD1 (5 bases). This CDR3 has 18 amino acids. Germline CDR1 MGHRA, CDR2 YSYEKL. Trimming removed 3 bases at V and 3 bases at J, with 20 bases between. The CDR3 spells CASSHHWGGFGSNEKLFF. DNA of the CDR3: TGCGCCAGCAGCCACCATTGGGGGGGATTCGGATCTAATGAAAAACTGTTTTTT.

This clonotype turned up a few times. The J gene is TRBJ2-3, the V gene TRBV6-6; no definite D call. CDR3 length: 12 amino acids. Germline assignment: CDR1 MNHNY and CDR2 SVGAGI (reference sequence). Deletions cut 2 bases from V and 6 bases from J, with 6 bases between. CDR3 residues: CASSYGEDTQYF. CDR3 coding DNA: TGTGCCAGCAGTTACGGTGAGGATACGCAGTATTTT.

This clonotype has only a few counts. The chain recombines TRBV20-1 with TRBJ2-3, with 11 bases matching TRBD2. V lost 5 bases and J lost 1; bases outside the gene matches: 8. The length of the CDR3 is 16 residues. Germline V lookup: CDR1 DFQATT, CDR2 SNEGSKA (reference sequence). The DNA of the CDR3 is TGCAGTGCTTTTCCTTTACTAGCGGGGGGCACAGATACGCAGTATTTT. Protein product: CSAFPLLAGGTDTQYF.

This clonotype has just a few counts. The V call is TRBV7-9, the J call TRBJ2-7, with 7 bases aligning to TRBD1. CDR1 and CDR2 from the germline V gene are SEHNR and FQNEAQ (reference sequence). The CDR3 contains 13 residues. J lost 4 bases, V lost 5 bases, and 5 bases had no gene match. The CDR3 nucleotides read TGTGCCAGCAGCCATCGACAGGGATACGAGCAGTACGTC. Its translation is CASSHRQGYEQYV.

The chain carries TRBV7-9 and TRBJ2-3; 12 nucleotides line up with TRBD2. The CDR3 sequence is 16 residues long. J lost 2 bases, V lost 4 bases, and 4 bases had no gene match. Germline lookup yields CDR1 SEHNR and CDR2 FQNEAQ (reference sequence). This chain's CDR3 is CASSSTSGGSTDTQYF. DNA for the CDR3: TGTGCCAGCAGCTCTACTAGCGGGGGGTCCACAGATACGCAGTATTTT.

The chain links TRBV9 to TRBJ2-1, with a tentative D call TRBD2 (6 bases). V was shortened by 3 bases and J by 4 bases, with 17 bases between the two germline ends. The germline V gene has CDR1 SGDLS and CDR2 YYNGEE. The CDR3 loop spans 16 amino acids. The CDR3 loop is CASSGGPSREYNEQFF. The CDR3 coding sequence is TGTGCCAGCAGCGGAGGACCCTCCCGGGAGTACAATGAGCAGTTCTTC.

The gene calls are TRBV19 and TRBJ2-3, with TRBD2 as a possible D gene (7 bases). From germline, CDR1 is LNHDA and CDR2 SQIVND (reference sequence). The CDR3 has 13 amino acids. Trimming left V 5 bases short and J 5 bases short, with 11 bases between. CDR3 loop: CASSGGGRDTQYF. CDR3 coding DNA: TGTGCCAGTAGTGGGGGGGGCCGAGATACGCAGTATTTT.

This clonotype was observed many times. The genes are TRBV7-3 and TRBJ1-2, with TRBD1 as a possible D gene (6 bases). Germline lookup yields CDR1 SGHTA and CDR2 FQGTGA. The CDR3 is 13 amino acids. The ends were cut back, 5 bases at V and 8 bases at J, with 15 bases in the middle. The CDR3 sequence: CASSLGGPDGYTF. The CDR3 DNA is TGTGCCAGCAGCCTCGGGGGGCCCGACGGCTACACCTTC.

This clonotype has a handful of counts. The chain recombines TRBV4-2 with TRBJ2-7; 9 bases are shared with TRBD2. V lost 3 bases to trimming and J lost 3 bases; unmatched junction nucleotides: 6. CDR3 length: 15 residues. CDR1 and CDR2 from the germline V gene are LGHNA and YNFKEQ. The CDR3 loop reads CASSQGRGGIYEQYV. The CDR3, as DNA: TGTGCCAGCAGCCAGGGGCGGGGGGGCATCTACGAGCAGTACGTC.